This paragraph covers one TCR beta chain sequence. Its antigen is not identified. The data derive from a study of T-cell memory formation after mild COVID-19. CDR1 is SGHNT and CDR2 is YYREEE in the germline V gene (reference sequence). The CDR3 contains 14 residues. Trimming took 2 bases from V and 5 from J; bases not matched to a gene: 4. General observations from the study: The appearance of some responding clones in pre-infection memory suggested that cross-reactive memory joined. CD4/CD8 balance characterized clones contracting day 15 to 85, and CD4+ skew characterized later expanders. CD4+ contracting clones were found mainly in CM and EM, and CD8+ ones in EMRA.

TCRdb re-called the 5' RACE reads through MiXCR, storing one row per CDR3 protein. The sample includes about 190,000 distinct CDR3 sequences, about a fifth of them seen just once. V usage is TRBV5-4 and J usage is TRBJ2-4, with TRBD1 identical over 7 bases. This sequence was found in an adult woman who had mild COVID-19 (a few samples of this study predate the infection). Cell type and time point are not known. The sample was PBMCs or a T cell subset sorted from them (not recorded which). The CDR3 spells CASSFGQGENIQYF. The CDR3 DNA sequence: TGTGCCAGCAGCTTTGGGCAGGGGGAAAACATTCAGTACTTC. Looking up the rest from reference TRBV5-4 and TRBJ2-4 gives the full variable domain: ETGVTQSPTHLIKTRGQQVTLRCSSQSGHNTVSWYQQALGQGPQFIFQYYREEENGRGNFPPRFSGLQFPNYSSELNVNALELDDSALYLCASSFGQGENIQYFGAGTRLSVL.